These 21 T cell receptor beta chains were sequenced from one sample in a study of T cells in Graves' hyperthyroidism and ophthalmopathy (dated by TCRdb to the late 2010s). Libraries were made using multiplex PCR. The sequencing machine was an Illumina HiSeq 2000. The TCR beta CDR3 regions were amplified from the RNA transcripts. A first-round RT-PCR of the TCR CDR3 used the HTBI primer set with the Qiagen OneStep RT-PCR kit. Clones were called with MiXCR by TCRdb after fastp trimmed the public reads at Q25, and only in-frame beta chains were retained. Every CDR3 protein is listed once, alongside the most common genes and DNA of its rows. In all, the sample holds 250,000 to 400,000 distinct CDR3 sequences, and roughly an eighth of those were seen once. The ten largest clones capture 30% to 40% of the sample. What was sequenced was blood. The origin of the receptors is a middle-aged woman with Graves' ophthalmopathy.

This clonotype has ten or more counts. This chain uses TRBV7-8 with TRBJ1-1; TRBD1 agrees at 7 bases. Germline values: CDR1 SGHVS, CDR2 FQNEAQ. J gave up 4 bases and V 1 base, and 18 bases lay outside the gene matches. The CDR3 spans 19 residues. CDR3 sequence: CASSLGTNLRDRPLTEAFF. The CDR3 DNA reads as TGTGCCAGCAGCTTAGGGACGAACTTACGGGACAGACCCCTCACTGAAGCTTTCTTT. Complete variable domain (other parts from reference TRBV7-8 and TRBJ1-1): GAGVSQSPRYKVAKRGQDVALRCDPISGHVSLFWYQQALGQGPEFLTYFQNEAQLDKSGLPSDRFFAERPEGSVSTLKIQRTQQEDSAVYLCASSLGTNLRDRPLTEAFFGQGTRLTVV.

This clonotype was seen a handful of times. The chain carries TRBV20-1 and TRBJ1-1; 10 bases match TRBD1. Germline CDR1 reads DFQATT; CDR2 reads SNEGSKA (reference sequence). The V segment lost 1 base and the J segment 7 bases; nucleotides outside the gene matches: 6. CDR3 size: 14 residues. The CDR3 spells CSARGQGARDEAFF. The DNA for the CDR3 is TGCAGTGCTAGAGGACAGGGGGCGCGGGATGAAGCTTTCTTT.

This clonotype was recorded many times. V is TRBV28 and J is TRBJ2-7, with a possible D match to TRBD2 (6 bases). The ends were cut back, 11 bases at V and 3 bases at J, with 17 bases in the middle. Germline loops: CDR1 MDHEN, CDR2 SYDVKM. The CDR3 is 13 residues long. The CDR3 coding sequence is TGTGCCGTCCACGCGGGGCTACTCTACGAGCAGTACTTC. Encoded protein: CAVHAGLLYEQYF.

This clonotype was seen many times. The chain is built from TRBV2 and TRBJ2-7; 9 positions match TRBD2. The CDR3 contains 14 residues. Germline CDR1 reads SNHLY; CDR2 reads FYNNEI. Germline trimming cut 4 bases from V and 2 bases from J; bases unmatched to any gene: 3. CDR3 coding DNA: TGTGCCAGCAGTGTCAGCGGGGGGACCTACGAGCAGTACTTC. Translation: CASSVSGGTYEQYF.

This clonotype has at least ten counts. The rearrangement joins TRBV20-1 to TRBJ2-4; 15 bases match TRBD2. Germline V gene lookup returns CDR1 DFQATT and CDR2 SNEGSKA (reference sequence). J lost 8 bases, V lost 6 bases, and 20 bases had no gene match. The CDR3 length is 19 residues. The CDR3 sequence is CSAHLPRGTSGRIGDIQYF. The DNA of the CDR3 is TGCAGTGCCCATCTGCCTCGGGGGACTAGCGGGAGGATAGGGGACATTCAGTACTTC.

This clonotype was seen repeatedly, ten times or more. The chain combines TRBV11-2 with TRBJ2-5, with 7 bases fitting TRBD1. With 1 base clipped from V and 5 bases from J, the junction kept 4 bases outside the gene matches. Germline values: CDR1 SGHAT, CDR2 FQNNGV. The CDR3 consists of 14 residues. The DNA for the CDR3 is TGTGCCAGCAGCTTAGGACAGGGCTACGAGACCCAGTACTTC. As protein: CASSLGQGYETQYF.

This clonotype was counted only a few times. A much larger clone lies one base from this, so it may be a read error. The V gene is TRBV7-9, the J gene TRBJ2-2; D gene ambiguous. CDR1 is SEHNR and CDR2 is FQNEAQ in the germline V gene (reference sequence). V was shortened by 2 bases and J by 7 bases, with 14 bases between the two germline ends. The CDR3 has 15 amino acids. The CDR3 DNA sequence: TGTGCCAGCAGCTTATTAGAAGGGAAGAACGGGGAGCTGTTTTTT. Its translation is CASSLLEGKNGELFF. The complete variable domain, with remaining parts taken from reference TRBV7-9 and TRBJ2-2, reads DTGVSQNPRHKITKRGQNVTFRCDPISEHNRLYWYRQTLGQGPEFLTYFQNEAQLEKSRLLSDRFSAERPKGSFSTLEIQRTEQGDSAMYLCASSLLEGKNGELFFGEGSRLTVL.

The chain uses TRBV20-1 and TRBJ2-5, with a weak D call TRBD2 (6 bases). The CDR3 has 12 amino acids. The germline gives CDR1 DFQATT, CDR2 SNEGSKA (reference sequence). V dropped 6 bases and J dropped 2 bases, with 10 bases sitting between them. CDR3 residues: CSARDWQETQYF. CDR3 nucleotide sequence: TGCAGTGCCCGGGACTGGCAAGAGACCCAGTACTTC.

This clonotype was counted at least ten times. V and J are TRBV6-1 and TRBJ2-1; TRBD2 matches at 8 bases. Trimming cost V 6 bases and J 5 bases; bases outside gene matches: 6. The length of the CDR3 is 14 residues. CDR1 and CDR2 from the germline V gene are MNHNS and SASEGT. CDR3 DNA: TGTGCCAGCAGACCGAGACTAGCGAACAATGAGCAGTTCTTC. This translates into CASRPRLANNEQFF.

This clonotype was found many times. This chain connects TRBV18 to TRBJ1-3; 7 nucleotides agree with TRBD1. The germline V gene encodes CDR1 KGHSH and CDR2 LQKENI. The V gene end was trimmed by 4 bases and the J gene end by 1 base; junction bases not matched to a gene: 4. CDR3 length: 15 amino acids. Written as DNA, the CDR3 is TGTGCCAGCTCACAGGGACAGCTTTCTGGAAACACCATATATTTT. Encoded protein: CASSQGQLSGNTIYF.

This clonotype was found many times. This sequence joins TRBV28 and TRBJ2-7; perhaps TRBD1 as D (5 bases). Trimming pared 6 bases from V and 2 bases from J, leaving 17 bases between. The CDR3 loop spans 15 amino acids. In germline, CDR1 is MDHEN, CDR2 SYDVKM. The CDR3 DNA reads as TGTGCCAGCAGCATCGGCACAGGCGGTACCTACGAGCAGTACTTC. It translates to CASSIGTGGTYEQYF.

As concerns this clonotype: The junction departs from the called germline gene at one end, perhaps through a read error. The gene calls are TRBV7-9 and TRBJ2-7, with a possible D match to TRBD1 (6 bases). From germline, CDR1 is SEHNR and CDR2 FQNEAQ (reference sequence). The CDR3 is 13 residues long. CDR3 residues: CDSSFGQPGEQYF. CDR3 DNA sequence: TGTGACAGCAGCTTCGGACAGCCCGGGGAGCAGTACTTC. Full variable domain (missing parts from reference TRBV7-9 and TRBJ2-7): DTGVSQNPRHKITKRGQNVTFRCDPISEHNRLYWYRQTLGQGPEFLTYFQNEAQLEKSRLLSDRFSAERPKGSFSTLEIQRTEQGDSAMYLCDSSFGQPGEQYFGPGTRLTVT.

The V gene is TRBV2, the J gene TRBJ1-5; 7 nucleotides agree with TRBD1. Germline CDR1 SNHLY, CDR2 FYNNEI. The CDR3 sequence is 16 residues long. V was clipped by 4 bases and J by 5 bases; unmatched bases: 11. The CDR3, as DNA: TGTGCCAGCAGTGTTGGCAGGACAGGAGCATATCAGCCCCAGCATTTT. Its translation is CASSVGRTGAYQPQHF.

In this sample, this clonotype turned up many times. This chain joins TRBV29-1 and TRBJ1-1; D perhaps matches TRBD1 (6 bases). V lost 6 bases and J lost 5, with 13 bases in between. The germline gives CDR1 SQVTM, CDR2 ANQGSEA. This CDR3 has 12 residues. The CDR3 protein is CSVQQGRTEAFF. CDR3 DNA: TGCAGCGTACAACAGGGTCGGACTGAAGCTTTCTTT.

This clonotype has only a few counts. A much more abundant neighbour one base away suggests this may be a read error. CDR3 in amino acids: CAGSDGANQPQHF. The CDR3 nucleotides read TGTGCCGGCAGTGACGGTGCCAATCAGCCCCAGCATTTT. This chain links TRBV6-1 with TRBJ1-5; D uncertain. From germline, CDR1 is MNHNS and CDR2 SASEGT. The CDR3 extends over 13 amino acids.

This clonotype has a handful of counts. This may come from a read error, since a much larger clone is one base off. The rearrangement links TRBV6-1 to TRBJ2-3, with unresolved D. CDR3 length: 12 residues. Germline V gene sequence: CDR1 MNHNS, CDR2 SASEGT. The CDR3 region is CASSVVTDTRYF. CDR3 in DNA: TGTGCCAGCAGTGTGGTGACGGATACGCGGTATTTT.

DNA of the CDR3: TGTGCCAGCGGGGGACAGTCCTATAATTCACCCCTCCACTTT. Amino acid sequence: CASGGQSYNSPLHF. The chain carries TRBV28 and TRBJ1-6; 7 nucleotides align to TRBD1. The V and J ends lost 8 bases and 1 base, in that order; junction bases with no gene match: 2. Germline CDR1 is MDHEN and CDR2 is SYDVKM. This CDR3 is built from 14 residues.

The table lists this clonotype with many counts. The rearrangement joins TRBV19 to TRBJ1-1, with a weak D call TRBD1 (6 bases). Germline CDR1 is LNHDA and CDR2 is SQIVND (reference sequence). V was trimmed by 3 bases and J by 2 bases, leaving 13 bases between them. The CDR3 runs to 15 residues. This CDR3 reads CASSISGVFNTEAFF. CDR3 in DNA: TGTGCCAGTAGTATCTCAGGGGTCTTCAACACTGAAGCTTTCTTT. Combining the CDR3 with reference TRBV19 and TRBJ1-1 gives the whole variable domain DGGITQSPKYLFRKEGQNVTLSCEQNLNHDAMYWYRQDPGQGLRLIYYSQIVNDFQKGDIAEGYSVSREKKESFPLTVTSAQKNPTAFYLCASSISGVFNTEAFFGQGTRLTVV.

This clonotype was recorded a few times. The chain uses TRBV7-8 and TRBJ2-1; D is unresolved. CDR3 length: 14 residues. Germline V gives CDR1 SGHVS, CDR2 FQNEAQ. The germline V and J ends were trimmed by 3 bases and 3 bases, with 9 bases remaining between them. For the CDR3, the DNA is TGTGCCAGCAGCTTTAACCCTTACTACAATGAGCAGTTCTTC. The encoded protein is CASSFNPYYNEQFF.

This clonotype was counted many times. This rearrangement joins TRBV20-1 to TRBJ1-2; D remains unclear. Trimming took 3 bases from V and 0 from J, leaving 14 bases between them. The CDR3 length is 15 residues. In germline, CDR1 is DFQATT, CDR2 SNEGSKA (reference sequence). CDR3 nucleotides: TGCAGTGCTAGGGGGTCTAGAACAGCTAACTATGGCTACACCTTC. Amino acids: CSARGSRTANYGYTF.

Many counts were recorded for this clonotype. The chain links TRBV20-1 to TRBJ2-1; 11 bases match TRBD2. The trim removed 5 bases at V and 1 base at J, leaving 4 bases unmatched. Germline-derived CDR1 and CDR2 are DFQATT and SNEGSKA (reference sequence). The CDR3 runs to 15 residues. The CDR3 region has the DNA TGCAGTGCTTTAGGACTAGCGGGTTCCTACAATGAGCAGTTCTTC. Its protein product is CSALGLAGSYNEQFF.